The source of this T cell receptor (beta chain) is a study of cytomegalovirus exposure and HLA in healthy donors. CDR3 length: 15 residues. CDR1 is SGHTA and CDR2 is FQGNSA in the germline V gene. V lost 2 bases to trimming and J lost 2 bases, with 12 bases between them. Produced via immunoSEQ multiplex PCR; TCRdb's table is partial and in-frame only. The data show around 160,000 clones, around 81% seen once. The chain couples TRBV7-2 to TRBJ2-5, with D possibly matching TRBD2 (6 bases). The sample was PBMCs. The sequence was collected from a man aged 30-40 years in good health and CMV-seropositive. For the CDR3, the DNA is TGTGCCAGCAGCTTACTGGCCAGCGGGCAAGAGACCCAGTACTTC. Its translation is CASSLLASGQETQYF.